This T cell receptor beta chain originates from a study of naive and memory T cell subsets. A UMI-containing oligonucleotide was joined by 3' ligation to the TCR cDNA template. Ligated cDNA underwent four rounds of PCR with nested alpha and beta constant region primers and SP2. One entry per CDR3 protein results from TCRdb running MiXCR on the 5' RACE reads. This sample has more than 60,000 distinct CDR3 sequences, with 7% to 8% found just once. Germline loops: CDR1 KGHSH, CDR2 LQKENI. V gave up 1 base and J gave up 0 bases; unmatched junction bases: 6. The CDR3 runs to 19 residues. This clonotype was observed at least ten times.

The V and J genes are TRBV18 and TRBJ2-3, with 14 bases matching TRBD2. The sequence was obtained from a female donor in good health. In DNA form, the CDR3 reads TGTGCCAGCTCACCACGGACTAGCGGGGGGCGCTATAGCACAGATACGCAGTATTTT. Translated: CASSPRTSGGRYSTDTQYF.